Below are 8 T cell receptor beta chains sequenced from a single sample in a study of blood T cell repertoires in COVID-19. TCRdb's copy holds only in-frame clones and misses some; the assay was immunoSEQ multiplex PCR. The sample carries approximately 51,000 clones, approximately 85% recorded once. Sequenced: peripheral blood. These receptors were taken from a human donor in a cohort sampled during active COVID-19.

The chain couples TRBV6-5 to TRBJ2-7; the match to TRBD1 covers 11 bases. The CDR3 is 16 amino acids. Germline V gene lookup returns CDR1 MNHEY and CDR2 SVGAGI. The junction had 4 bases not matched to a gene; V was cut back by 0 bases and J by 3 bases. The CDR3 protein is CASSYSPGTGGYEQYF. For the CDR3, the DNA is TGTGCCAGCAGTTACTCCCCCGGGACAGGGGGCTACGAGCAGTACTTC.

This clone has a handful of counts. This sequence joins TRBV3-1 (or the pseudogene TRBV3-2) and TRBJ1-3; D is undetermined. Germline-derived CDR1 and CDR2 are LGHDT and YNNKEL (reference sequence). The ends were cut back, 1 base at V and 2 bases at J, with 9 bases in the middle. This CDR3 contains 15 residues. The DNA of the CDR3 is TGTGCCAGCAGCCAAGGGAGGAGAACTGGAAACACCATATATTTT. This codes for CASSQGRRTGNTIYF.

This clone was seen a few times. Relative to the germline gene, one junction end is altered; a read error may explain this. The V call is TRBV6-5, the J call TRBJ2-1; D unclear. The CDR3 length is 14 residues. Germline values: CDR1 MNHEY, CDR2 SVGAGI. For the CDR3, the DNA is TGTGCCAGCACTTACACCTCGGGTATACTTGAGCAGTTCTTC. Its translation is CASTYTSGILEQFF.

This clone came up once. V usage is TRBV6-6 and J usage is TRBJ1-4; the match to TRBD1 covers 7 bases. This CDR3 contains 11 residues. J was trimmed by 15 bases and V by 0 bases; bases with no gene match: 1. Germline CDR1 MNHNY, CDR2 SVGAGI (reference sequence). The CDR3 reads CASSYSTGLFF. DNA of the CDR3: TGTGCCAGCAGTTACTCGACAGGGTTGTTTTTT.

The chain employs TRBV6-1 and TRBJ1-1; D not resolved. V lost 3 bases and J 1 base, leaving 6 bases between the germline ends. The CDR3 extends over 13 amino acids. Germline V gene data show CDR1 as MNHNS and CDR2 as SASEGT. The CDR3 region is CASSDTANTEAFF. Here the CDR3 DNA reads TGTGCCAGCAGTGACACAGCGAACACTGAAGCTTTCTTT.

CDR3 region: CASSLALAGRSEQFF. CDR3 sequence (DNA): TGTGCCAGCAGCTTAGCGCTAGCGGGGCGCTCTGAGCAGTTCTTC. This chain joins TRBV7-2 and TRBJ2-1, with 9 bases matching TRBD2. Germline values: CDR1 SGHTA, CDR2 FQGNSA. The CDR3 runs 15 residues. J was trimmed by 9 bases and V by 0 bases; bases with no gene match: 6.

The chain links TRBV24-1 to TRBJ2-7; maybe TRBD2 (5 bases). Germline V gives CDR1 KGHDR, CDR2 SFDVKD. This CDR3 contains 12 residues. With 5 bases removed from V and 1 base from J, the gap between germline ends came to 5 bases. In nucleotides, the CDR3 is TGTGCCACCAGTGGAGGGTCCTACGAGCAGTACTTC. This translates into CATSGGSYEQYF.

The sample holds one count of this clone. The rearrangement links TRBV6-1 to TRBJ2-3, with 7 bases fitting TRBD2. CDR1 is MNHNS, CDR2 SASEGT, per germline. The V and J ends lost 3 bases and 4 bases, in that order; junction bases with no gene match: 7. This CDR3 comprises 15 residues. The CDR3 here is CASSETSQRADTQYF. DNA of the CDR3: TGTGCCAGCAGTGAGACTAGCCAGAGGGCAGATACGCAGTATTTT.